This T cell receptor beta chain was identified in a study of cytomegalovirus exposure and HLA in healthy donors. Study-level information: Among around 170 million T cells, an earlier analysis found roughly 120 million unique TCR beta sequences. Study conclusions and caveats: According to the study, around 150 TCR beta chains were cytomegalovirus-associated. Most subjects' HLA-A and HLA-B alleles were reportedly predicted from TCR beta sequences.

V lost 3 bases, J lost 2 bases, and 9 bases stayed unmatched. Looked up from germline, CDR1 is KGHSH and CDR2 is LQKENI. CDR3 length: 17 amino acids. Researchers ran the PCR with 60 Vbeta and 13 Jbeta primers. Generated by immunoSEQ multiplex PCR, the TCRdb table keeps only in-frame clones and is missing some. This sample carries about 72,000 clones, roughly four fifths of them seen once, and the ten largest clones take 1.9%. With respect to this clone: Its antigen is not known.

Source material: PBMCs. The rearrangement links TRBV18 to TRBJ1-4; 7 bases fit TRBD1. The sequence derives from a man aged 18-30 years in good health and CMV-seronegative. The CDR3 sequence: CASSPRQGLGTNEKLFF. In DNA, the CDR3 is TGTGCCAGCTCACCGAGACAGGGATTGGGGACTAATGAAAAACTGTTTTTT.